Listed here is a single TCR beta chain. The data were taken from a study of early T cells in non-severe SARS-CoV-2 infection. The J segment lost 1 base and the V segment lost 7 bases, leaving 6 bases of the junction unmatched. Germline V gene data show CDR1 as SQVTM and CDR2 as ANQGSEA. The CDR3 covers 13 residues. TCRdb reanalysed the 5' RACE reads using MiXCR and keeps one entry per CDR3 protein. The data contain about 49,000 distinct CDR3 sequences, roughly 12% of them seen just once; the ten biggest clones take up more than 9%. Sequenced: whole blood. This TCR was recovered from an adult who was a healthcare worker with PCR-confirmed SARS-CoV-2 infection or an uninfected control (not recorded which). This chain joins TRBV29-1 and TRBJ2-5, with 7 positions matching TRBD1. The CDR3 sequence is CSGTTGFQETQYF. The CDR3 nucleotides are TGCAGCGGGACGACAGGGTTCCAAGAGACCCAGTACTTC. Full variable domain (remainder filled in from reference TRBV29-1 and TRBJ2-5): SAVISQKPSRDICQRGTSLTIQCQVDSQVTMMFWYRQQPGQSLTLIATANQGSEATYESGFVIDKFPISRPNLTFSTLTVSNMSPEDSSIYLCSGTTGFQETQYFGPGTRLLVL.